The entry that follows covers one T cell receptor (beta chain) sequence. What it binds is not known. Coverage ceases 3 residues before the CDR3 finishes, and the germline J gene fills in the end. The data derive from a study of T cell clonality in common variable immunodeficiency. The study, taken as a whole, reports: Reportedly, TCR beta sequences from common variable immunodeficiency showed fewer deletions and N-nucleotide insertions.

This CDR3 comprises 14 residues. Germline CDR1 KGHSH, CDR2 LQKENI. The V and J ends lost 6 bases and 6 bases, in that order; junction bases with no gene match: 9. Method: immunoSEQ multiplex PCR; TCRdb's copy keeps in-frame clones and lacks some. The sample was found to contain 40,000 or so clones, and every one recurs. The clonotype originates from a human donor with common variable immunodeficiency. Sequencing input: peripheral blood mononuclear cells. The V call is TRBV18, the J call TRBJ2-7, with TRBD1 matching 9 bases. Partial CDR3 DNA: TGTGCCAGCTCCCCTGGGACAGGGCCGGGCGAG. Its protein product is CASSPGTGPGE. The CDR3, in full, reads CASSPGTGPGEQYF.